This TCR beta chain derives from a study of blood T cell repertoires in COVID-19 (dated by TCRdb to 2020 to 2022). With regard to the full study: Samples from collaborators originated in the United States, Italy and Spain and spanned both the acute and convalescent phases of COVID-19. The prospective study material was composed of cDNA or gDNA derived from T cells, B-cell-depleted T cells, or PBMCs. The dataset comprised deeply sampled blood TCRbeta repertoires from subjects exposed to, actively infected with, or recovered from COVID-19. The repertoires were released in a freely available public database meant as a resource for research on the immune response to SARS-CoV-2. The samples were drawn from two sources: the first 160 participants of the ongoing ImmuneRACE study, and some 1,300 subjects contributed by 6 global collaborators. Nearly every sample came with metadata listing a de-identified subject ID, COVID-19 status, age in years and sex. Where available, HLA class I and class II types were taken from metadata supplied by the sample provider and were not determined by assay-based typing. Points the paper makes about the study in general: The quantity of clinical and demographic metadata differed by source and by participant and was supplied without curation.

TCRbeta CDR3 regions were amplified from genomic DNA using the immunoSEQ Assay, a bias-controlled multiplex PCR. Regarding the original processing steps: The number of nucleated cells in each sample was estimated from the amplification of reference gene primers within the assay. Sequence reads were collapsed and filtered to measure the absolute abundance of every unique TCRbeta CDR3 rearrangement. Productive Simpson clonality was computed per sample as the square root of Simpson's diversity index over productive rearrangements. The table comes from immuneACCESS by way of TCRdb, which keeps in-frame sequences with V and J called. Part of the clones is missing from these tables; in studies checked, under half for an unresolved V gene and the rest for unknown reasons. That table is the source of V, J and clone size, and D and trimming were worked out from the DNA. Present in this sample are over 150,000 clones, around 90% of which were seen just once. Of the sample, about 2.3% is held by the ten largest clones.

As regards this clone: The specificity of this receptor is unknown. No much larger clonotype is one base removed from it; base qualities were not supplied.

Enrolling through a virtual design, the prospective study's participants ranged in age from roughly 18 to 95 years and lived across approximately 25 United States geographic areas. Cohort assignment in the prospective study relied on participant-reported clinical history from a screening survey and a study questionnaire. Recovered participants in ImmuneRACE Cohort 3 were defined as having two consecutive negative NP/OP PCR tests, clearance from a healthcare professional, or resolution of symptoms. Mobile phlebotomists in the prospective study collected whole blood, serum and a nasopharyngeal or oropharyngeal swab from every participant. Over a roughly 2-month period, participants in the prospective study had the option of providing additional blood draws and questionnaires. Blood samples from the prospective study were shipped frozen or at room temperature prior to DNA extraction. This TCR was recovered from a woman aged 30 to 39 who had recovered from COVID-19. Specimen: PBMCs or T cells enriched from blood (not recorded which).

The CDR3 is CASSTSVYSPSNYGYTF. The DNA reads as follows: TGTGCCAGCAGCACTAGCGTTTACAGCCCCAGTAACTATGGCTACACCTTC. The V gene is TRBV3-1 (or the pseudogene TRBV3-2) and the J gene is TRBJ1-2, with the D gene uncertain. CDR1 LGHDT and CDR2 YNNKEL were looked up in the germline V gene (reference sequence). V lost 5 bases and J lost 1 base; the stretch between them is 20 bases long. Its CDR3 holds 17 amino acids, cysteine through phenylalanine. Just the 51-base CDR3 DNA is kept, in frame starting at base 1.